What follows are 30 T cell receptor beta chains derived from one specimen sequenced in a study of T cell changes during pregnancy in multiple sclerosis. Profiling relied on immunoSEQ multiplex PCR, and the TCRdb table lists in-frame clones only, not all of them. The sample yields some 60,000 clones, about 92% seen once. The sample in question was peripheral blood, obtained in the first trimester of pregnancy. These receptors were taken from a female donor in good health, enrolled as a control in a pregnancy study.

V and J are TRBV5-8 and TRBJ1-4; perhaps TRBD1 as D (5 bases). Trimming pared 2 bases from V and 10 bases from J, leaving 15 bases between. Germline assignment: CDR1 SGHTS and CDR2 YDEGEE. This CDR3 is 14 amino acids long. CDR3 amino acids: CASSLTYNGGKLFF. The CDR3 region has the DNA TGTGCCAGCAGCTTAACTTACAACGGGGGAAAACTGTTTTTT.

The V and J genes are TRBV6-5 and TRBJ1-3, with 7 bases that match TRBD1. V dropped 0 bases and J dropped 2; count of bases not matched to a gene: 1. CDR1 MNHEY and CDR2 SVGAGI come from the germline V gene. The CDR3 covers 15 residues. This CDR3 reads CASSYSGTAGNTIYF. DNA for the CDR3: TGTGCCAGCAGTTACTCTGGGACAGCTGGAAACACCATATATTTT.

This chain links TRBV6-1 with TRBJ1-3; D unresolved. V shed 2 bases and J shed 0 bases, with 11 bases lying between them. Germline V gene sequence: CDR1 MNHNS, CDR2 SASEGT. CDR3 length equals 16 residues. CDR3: CASSETDFRSGNTIYF. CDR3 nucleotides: TGTGCCAGCAGTGAAACCGACTTTCGCTCTGGAAACACCATATATTTT.

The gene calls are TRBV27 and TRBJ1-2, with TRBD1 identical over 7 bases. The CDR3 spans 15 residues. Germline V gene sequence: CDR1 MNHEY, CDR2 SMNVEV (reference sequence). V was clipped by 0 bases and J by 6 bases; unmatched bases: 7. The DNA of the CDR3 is TGTGCCAGCAGTTTATCACAGGGGAGTTTCCATGGCTACACCTTC. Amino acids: CASSLSQGSFHGYTF.

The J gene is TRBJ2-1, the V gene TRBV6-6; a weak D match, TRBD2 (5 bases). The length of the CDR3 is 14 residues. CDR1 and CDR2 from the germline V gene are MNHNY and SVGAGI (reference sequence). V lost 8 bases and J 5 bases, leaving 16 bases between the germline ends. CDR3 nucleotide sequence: TGTGCCAGCCGAAGAGGGCCAGCGGACAATGAGCAGTTCTTC. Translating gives CASRRGPADNEQFF.

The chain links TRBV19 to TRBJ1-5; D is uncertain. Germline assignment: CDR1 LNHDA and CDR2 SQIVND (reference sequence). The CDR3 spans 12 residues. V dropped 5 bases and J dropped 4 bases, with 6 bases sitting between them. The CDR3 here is CASSPSNQPQHF. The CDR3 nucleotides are TGTGCCAGTAGTCCTTCGAATCAGCCCCAGCATTTT.

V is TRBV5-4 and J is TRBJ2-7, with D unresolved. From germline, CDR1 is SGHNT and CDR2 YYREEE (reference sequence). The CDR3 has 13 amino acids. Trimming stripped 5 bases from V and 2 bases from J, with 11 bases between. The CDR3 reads CASSVPDTYEQYF. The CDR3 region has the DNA TGTGCCAGCAGTGTCCCCGACACCTACGAGCAGTACTTC.

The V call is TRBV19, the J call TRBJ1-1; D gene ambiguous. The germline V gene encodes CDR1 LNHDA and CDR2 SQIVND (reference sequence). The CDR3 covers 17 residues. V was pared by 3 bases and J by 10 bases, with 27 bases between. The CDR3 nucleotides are TGTGCCAGTAGTATGGTTTCGGTGAGGTTCCCCGGGAGGAGAGCTTTCTTT. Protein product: CASSMVSVRFPGRRAFF.

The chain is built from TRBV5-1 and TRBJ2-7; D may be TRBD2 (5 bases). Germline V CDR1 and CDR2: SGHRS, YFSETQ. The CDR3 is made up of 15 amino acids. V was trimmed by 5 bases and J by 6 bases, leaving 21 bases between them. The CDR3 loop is CASSSVPGSLSEQYF. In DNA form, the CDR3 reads TGCGCCAGCAGTAGCGTGCCGGGGTCGTTGTCCGAGCAGTACTTC.

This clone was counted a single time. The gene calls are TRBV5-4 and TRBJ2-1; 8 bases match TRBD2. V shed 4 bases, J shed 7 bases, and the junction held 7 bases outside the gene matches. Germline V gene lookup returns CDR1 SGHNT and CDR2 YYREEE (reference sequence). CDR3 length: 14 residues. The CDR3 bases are TGTGCCAGCAGCGTCGGGGGGGCCTGGAATGAGCAGTTCTTC. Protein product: CASSVGGAWNEQFF.

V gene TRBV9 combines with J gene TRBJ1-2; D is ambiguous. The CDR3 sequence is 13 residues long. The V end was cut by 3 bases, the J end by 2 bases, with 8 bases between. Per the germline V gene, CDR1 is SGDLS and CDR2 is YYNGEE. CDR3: CASSAVRNYGYTF. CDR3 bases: TGTGCCAGCAGCGCAGTCAGGAACTATGGCTACACCTTC.

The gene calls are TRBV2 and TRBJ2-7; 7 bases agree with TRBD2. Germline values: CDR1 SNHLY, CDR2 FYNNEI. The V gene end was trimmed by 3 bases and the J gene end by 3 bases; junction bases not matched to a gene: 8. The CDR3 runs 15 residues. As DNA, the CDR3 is TGTGCCAGCAGTGAGGGGGGAGGGGAGGGCTACGAGCAGTACTTC. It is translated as CASSEGGGEGYEQYF.

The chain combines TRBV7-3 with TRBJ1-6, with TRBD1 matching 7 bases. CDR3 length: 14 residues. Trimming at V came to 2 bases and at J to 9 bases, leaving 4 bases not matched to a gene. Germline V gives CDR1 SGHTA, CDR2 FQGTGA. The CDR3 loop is CASSLGGGSSPLHF. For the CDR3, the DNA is TGTGCCAGCAGCTTAGGAGGGGGCAGTTCACCCCTCCACTTT. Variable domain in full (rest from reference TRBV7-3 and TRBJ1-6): GAGVSQTPSNKVTEKGKYVELRCDPISGHTALYWYRQSLGQGPEFLIYFQGTGAADDSGLPNDRFFAVRPEGSVSTLKIQRTERGDSAVYLCASSLGGGSSPLHFGNGTRLTVT.

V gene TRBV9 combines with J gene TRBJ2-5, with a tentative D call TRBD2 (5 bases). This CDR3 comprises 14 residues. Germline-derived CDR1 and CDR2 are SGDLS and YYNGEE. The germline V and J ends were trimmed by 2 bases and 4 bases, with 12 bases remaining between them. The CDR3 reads CASSVGLLGETQYF. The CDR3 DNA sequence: TGTGCCAGCAGCGTCGGACTCCTTGGAGAGACCCAGTACTTC.

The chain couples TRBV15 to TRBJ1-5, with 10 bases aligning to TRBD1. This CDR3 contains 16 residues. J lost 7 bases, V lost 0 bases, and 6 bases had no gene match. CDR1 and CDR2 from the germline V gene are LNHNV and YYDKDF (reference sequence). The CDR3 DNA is TGTGCCACCAGCAGAGATGTGACAGGGGGCCGGCAGCCCCAGCATTTT. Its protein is CATSRDVTGGRQPQHF.

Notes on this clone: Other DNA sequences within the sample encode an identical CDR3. In nucleotides, the CDR3 is TGCGCCAGCAGCCAAACTAGCGGGAGGGGAGATACGCAGTATTTT. Translated, it gives CASSQTSGRGDTQYF. The rearrangement links TRBV4-3 to TRBJ2-3; 13 bases line up with TRBD2. CDR3 length: 15 amino acids. The germline V gene encodes CDR1 LGHNA and CDR2 YSLEER. Losses at the gene ends were 2 bases for V and 5 bases for J; bases not matched to a gene: 1.

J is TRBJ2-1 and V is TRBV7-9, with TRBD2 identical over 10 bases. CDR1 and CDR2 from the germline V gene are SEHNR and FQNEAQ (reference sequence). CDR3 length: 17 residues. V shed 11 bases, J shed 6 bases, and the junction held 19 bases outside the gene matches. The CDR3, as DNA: TGTGCCGGCCGTAGGACAGGCGGGACTAGCGCAGGCAATGAGCAGTTCTTC. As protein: CAGRRTGGTSAGNEQFF.

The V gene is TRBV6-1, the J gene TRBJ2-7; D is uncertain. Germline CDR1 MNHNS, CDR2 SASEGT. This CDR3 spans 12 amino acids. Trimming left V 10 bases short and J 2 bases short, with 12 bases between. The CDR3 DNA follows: TGTGCCACCATCAGGCTGACCTACGAGCAGTACTTC. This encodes CATIRLTYEQYF.

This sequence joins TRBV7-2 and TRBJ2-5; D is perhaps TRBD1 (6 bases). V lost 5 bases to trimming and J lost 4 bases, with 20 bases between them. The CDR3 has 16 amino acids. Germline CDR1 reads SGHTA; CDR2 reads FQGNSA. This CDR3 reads CASSRFPRGRGETQYF. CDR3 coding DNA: TGTGCCAGCAGCCGGTTCCCCAGGGGAAGGGGAGAGACCCAGTACTTC.

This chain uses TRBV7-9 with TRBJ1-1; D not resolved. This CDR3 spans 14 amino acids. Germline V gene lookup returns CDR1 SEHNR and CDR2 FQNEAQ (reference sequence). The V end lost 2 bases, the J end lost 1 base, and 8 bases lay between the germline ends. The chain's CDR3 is CASSLKKANTEAFF. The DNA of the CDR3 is TGTGCCAGCAGCTTAAAGAAAGCGAACACTGAAGCTTTCTTT.

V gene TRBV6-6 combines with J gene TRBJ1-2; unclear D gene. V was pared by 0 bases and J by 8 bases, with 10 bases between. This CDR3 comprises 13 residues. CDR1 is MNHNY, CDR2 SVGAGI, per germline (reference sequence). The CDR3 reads CASSYSPSGGYTF. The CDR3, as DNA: TGTGCCAGCAGTTACTCCCCGTCAGGCGGCTACACCTTC.

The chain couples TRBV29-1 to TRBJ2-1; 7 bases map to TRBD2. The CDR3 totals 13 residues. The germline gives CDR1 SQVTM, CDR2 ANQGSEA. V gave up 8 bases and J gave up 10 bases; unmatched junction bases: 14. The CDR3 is CSITSVINEEQFF. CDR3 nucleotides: TGCAGCATCACTAGCGTGATTAATGAAGAGCAGTTCTTC.

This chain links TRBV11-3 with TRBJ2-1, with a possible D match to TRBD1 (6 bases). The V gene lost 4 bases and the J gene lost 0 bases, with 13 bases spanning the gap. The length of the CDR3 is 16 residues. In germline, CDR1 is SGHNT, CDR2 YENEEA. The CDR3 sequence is CASSYRGSGSYNEQFF. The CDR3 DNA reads TGTGCCAGCAGCTATAGGGGGTCGGGCTCCTACAATGAGCAGTTCTTC.

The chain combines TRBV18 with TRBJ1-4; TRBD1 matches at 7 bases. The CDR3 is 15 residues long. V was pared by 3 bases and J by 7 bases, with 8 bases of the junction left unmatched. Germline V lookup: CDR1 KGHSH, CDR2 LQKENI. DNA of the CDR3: TGTGCCAGCTCACCGCGTCAGGGGGGCGGTGAAAAACTGTTTTTT. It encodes CASSPRQGGGEKLFF.

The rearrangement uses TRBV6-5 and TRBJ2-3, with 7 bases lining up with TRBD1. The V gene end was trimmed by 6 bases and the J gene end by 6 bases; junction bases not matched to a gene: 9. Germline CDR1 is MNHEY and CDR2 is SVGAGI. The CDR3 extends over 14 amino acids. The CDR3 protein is CASSPPGQLDTQYF. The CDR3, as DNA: TGTGCCAGCAGCCCACCGGGACAGCTCGATACGCAGTATTTT.

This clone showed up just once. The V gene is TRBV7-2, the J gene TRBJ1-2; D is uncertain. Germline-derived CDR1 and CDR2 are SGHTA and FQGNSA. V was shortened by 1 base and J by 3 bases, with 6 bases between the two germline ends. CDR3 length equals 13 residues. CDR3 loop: CASSLGTYYGYTF. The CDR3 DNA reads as TGTGCCAGCAGCTTAGGGACTTACTATGGCTACACCTTC.

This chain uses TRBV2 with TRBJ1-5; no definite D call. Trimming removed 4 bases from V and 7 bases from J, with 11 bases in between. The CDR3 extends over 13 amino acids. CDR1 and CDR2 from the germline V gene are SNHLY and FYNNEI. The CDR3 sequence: CASSGRGNQPQHF. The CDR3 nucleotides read TGTGCCAGCAGTGGGCGAGGTAACCAGCCCCAGCATTTT.

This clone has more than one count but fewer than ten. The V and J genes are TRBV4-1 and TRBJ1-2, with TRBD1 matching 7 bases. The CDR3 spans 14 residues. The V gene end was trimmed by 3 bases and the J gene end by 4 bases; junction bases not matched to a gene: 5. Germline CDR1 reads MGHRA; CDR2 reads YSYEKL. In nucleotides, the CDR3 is TGCGCCAGCAGCCAGGCCGGGACAGTCTATGGCTACACCTTC. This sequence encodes CASSQAGTVYGYTF.

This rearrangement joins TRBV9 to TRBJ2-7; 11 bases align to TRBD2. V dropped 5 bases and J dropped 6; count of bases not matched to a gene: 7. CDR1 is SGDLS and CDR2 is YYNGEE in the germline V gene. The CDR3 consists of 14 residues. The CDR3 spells CASSTSGSDGEQYF. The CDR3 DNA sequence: TGTGCCAGCAGTACTAGCGGGAGTGACGGCGAGCAGTACTTC. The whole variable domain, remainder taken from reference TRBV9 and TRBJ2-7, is DSGVTQTPKHLITATGQRVTLRCSPRSGDLSVYWYQQSLDQGLQFLIQYYNGEERAKGNILERFSAQQFPDLHSELNLSSLELGDSALYFCASSTSGSDGEQYFGPGTRLTVT.

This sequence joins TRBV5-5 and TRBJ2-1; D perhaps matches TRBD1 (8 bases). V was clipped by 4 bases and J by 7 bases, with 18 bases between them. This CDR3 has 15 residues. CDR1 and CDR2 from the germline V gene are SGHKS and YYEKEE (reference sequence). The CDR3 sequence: CASSGGGQVPNEQFF. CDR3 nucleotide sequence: TGTGCCAGCAGCGGGGGGGGACAGGTCCCAAATGAGCAGTTCTTC. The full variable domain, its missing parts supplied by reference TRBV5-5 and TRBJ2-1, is DAGVTQSPTHLIKTRGQQVTLRCSPISGHKSVSWYQQVLGQGPQFIFQYYEKEERGRGNFPDRFSARQFPNYSSELNVNALLLGDSALYLCASSGGGQVPNEQFFGPGTRLTVL.